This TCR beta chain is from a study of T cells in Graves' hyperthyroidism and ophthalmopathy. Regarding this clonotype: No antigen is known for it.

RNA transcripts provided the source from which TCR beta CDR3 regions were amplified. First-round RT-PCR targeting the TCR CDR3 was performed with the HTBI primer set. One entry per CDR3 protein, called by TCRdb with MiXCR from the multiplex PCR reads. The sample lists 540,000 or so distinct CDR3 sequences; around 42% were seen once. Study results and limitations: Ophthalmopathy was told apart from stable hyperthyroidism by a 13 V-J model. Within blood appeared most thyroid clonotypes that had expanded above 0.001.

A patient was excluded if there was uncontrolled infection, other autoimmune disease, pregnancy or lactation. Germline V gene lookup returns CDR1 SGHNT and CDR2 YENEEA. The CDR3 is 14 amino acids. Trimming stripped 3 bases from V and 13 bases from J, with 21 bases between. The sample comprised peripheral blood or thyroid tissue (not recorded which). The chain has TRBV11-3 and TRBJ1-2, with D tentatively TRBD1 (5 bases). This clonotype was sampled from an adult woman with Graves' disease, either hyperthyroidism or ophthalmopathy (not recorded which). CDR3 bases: TGTGCCAGCAGCTTGGGGGGACCTCTTCAAAGTGGCACCTTC. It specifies CASSLGGPLQSGTF.